This T cell receptor beta chain derives from a study of T cell responses to AZD1222 COVID-19 vaccine. Notes on the study in general: Targeting of unmutated variant regions was reportedly seen in nearly half of spike-specific TCRs. The donors showed a predominance of white British ancestry and of females, with possible underestimation of clonal diversity. Spike was spanned by vaccine-associated CD4 TCRs, with dominance at 160-218 and 743-854.

Assay used: immunoSEQ multiplex PCR; TCRdb lists only in-frame clones, some missing. This table has fewer than 200,000 clones, approximately 92% appearing once. The CDR3 spans 14 residues. V was trimmed by 1 base and J by 4 bases, leaving 10 bases between them. Germline V gene lookup returns CDR1 LGHDT and CDR2 YNNKEL (reference sequence). On this clone itself: Its antigen remains unknown.

The chain couples TRBV3-1 (or the pseudogene TRBV3-2) to TRBJ1-2; D is possibly TRBD1 (6 bases). Sample: peripheral blood, taken 28 days after the second dose of the MenACWY control vaccine. This clonotype was sampled from an adult who received the MenACWY meningococcal vaccine as a control. The CDR3 sequence: CASSQGQESYGYTF. CDR3 nucleotide sequence: TGTGCCAGCAGCCAAGGACAGGAGAGCTATGGCTACACCTTC.